The next 21 T cell receptor beta chains were all read from a single sample in a study of T cells in Graves' hyperthyroidism and ophthalmopathy. The source material, RNA transcripts, was used to amplify TCR beta CDR3 regions. Primed by the HTBI set, a first-round RT-PCR was run on the TCR CDR3. TCRdb reprocessed the multiplex PCR reads via MiXCR and lists one record per CDR3 protein. Among roughly 500,000 distinct CDR3 sequences listed, 46% were seen once. The sequenced sample was peripheral blood or thyroid tissue (not recorded which). The receptors stem from an adult woman with Graves' disease, either hyperthyroidism or ophthalmopathy (not recorded which).

CDR3 sequence (DNA): TGTGCCAGCAGTTCGGGGCCGGGAGGAGACGAGACCCAGTACTTC. It codes for CASSSGPGGDETQYF. The rearrangement uses TRBV5-4 and TRBJ2-5, with 7 bases aligning to TRBD2. This CDR3 is 15 amino acids long. Germline V gene data show CDR1 as SGHNT and CDR2 as YYREEE (reference sequence). With 5 bases clipped from V and 5 bases from J, the junction kept 12 bases outside the gene matches.

This sequence joins TRBV11-2 and TRBJ2-7; D is perhaps TRBD1 or TRBD2 (6 bases each). This CDR3 is built from 13 residues. CDR1 is SGHAT, CDR2 FQNNGV, per germline. Trimming shortened V by 6 bases and J by 3 bases, and 12 bases separated the two germline ends. The CDR3 loop reads CASRGGDSYEQYF. The CDR3 DNA follows: TGTGCCAGCAGGGGGGGCGACAGCTACGAGCAGTACTTC.

This chain connects TRBV20-1 to TRBJ1-2; TRBD1 matches 9 bases. Germline V gives CDR1 DFQATT, CDR2 SNEGSKA (reference sequence). The CDR3 sequence is 15 residues long. The J segment lost 6 bases and the V segment lost 1 base, leaving 9 bases of the junction unmatched. The CDR3 DNA sequence: TGCAGTGCTAGAGGGGGACAGGGAGGTCTCGATGGCTACACCTTC. This gives the protein CSARGGQGGLDGYTF.

V is TRBV2 and J is TRBJ2-7; D is undetermined. Germline assignment: CDR1 SNHLY and CDR2 FYNNEI. V was trimmed by 6 bases and J by 5 bases, leaving 11 bases between them. The CDR3 covers 12 residues. The CDR3 is CASSLLTHEQYF. CDR3 nucleotide sequence: TGTGCCAGCAGCCTCCTTACCCACGAGCAGTACTTC.

This clonotype was seen at least ten times. The chain joins TRBV5-8 to TRBJ2-2, with D perhaps matching TRBD1 or TRBD2 (5 bases each). Germline V gene lookup returns CDR1 SGHTS and CDR2 YDEGEE. Trimming removed 2 bases from V and 0 bases from J, with 11 bases in between. The CDR3 has 16 amino acids. CDR3 in DNA: TGTGCCAGCAGCTTCACCGGGACCTCGAACACCGGGGAGCTGTTTTTT. Amino acid sequence: CASSFTGTSNTGELFF.

V gene TRBV3-1 combines with J gene TRBJ2-2; possible D gene TRBD2, 5 bases. There are 15 residues in the CDR3. Trimming left V 5 bases short and J 0 bases short, with 10 bases between. The germline gives CDR1 LGHDT, CDR2 YNNKEL (reference sequence). The CDR3 nucleotides read TGTGCCAGCAGCATGAAACTAGCGAACACCGGGGAGCTGTTTTTT. Protein sequence: CASSMKLANTGELFF.

The chain links TRBV6-1 to TRBJ2-5; D remains ambiguous. CDR1 and CDR2 (germline): MNHNS, SASEGT. The CDR3 sequence is 11 residues long. V lost 6 bases and J 3 bases, leaving 5 bases between the germline ends. This CDR3 is CASRRKETQYF. The DNA of the CDR3 is TGTGCCAGCAGACGAAAAGAGACCCAGTACTTC.

This clonotype was picked up a small number of times. The V call is TRBV28, the J call TRBJ1-5, with 8 positions matching TRBD1. V gave up 0 bases and J gave up 1 base; unmatched junction bases: 5. Per germline, CDR1 MDHEN and CDR2 SYDVKM. The CDR3 spans 17 residues. The CDR3 is CASSLWGTGNSNQPQHF. Written as DNA, the CDR3 is TGTGCCAGCAGTTTATGGGGGACAGGCAACAGCAATCAGCCCCAGCATTTT.

There are many counts of this clonotype. The chain joins TRBV4-3 to TRBJ1-1; D gene ambiguous. The germline CDR1 and CDR2 sequences are LGHNA and YSLEER. V was trimmed by 0 bases and J by 10 bases, leaving 12 bases between them. This CDR3 contains 13 residues. The CDR3 coding sequence is TGCGCCAGCAGCCAAGATCGTGGGCTCAGAGCTTTCTTT. It encodes CASSQDRGLRAFF.

This clonotype was detected only a few times. J is TRBJ1-2 and V is TRBV10-1; D uncertain. The germline gives CDR1 WNHNN, CDR2 SYGVQD (reference sequence). The CDR3 is 13 residues long. V gave up 3 bases and J gave up 4 bases, with 9 bases separating them. The CDR3, as DNA: TGCGCCAGCAGTGAATCAAACAGCTATGGCTACACCTTC. Encoded protein: CASSESNSYGYTF.

This chain links TRBV2 with TRBJ1-1; 7 bases are shared with TRBD1. The V segment lost 8 bases and the J segment 4 bases; nucleotides outside the gene matches: 10. This CDR3 region has 14 residues. The germline V gene encodes CDR1 SNHLY and CDR2 FYNNEI. The CDR3 protein is CASRQGIGTTEAFF. Written as DNA, the CDR3 is TGTGCCAGCCGACAGGGAATTGGGACCACTGAAGCTTTCTTT.

This clonotype was picked up a small number of times. The chain joins TRBV7-9 to TRBJ1-1; no clear D. V lost 0 bases and J 5 bases, leaving 10 bases between the germline ends. Germline CDR1 and CDR2: SEHNR and FQNEAQ (reference sequence). The CDR3 is made up of 14 amino acids. The CDR3 loop is CASSLAWEETEAFF. The CDR3 DNA sequence: TGTGCCAGCAGCTTAGCGTGGGAGGAGACTGAAGCTTTCTTT.

This sequence joins TRBV9 and TRBJ1-4; no clear D gene. The CDR3 spans 14 residues. Trimming took 4 bases from V and 8 from J, leaving 15 bases between them. Germline values: CDR1 SGDLS, CDR2 YYNGEE. CDR3 sequence (DNA): TGTGCCAGCAGCCAACGCGCCGAAAGGGAAAAACTGTTTTTT. Protein: CASSQRAEREKLFF. Together with reference TRBV9 and TRBJ1-4, the CDR3 gives the full variable domain: DSGVTQTPKHLITATGQRVTLRCSPRSGDLSVYWYQQSLDQGLQFLIQYYNGEERAKGNILERFSAQQFPDLHSELNLSSLELGDSALYFCASSQRAEREKLFFGSGTQLSVL.

The CDR3 DNA reads as TGTGCCAGTAGTTCAGCCCTAAGGATGCCTGAAGCTTTCTTT. This sequence encodes CASSSALRMPEAFF. The chain joins TRBV19 to TRBJ1-1, with D unresolved. The V end was cut by 5 bases, the J end by 6 bases, with 16 bases between. The CDR3 sequence is 14 residues long. Germline lookup yields CDR1 LNHDA and CDR2 SQIVND (reference sequence).

This clonotype was counted only a few times. This chain links TRBV7-9 with TRBJ2-7, with D possibly matching TRBD1 (6 bases). Trimming removed 3 bases at V and 5 bases at J, with 11 bases between. Germline V gene lookup returns CDR1 SEHNR and CDR2 FQNEAQ (reference sequence). The length of the CDR3 is 13 residues. CDR3 DNA: TGTGCCAGCAGCTTGAGGGGGTCCGACGAGCAGTACTTC. Protein product: CASSLRGSDEQYF.

A single count supports this clonotype. This chain links TRBV15 with TRBJ1-1; unclear D gene. Germline V gene lookup returns CDR1 LNHNV and CDR2 YYDKDF (reference sequence). V was pared by 0 bases and J by 0 bases, with 14 bases between. The CDR3 contains 17 residues. The CDR3 loop is CATSRDGLGRMNTEAFF. CDR3 in DNA: TGTGCCACCAGCAGAGACGGCTTGGGCAGGATGAACACTGAAGCTTTCTTT.

The chain has TRBV30 and TRBJ1-5, with no clear D. Germline V gene data show CDR1 as GTSNPN and CDR2 as SVGIG (reference sequence). The CDR3 is 14 amino acids. Trimming took 0 bases from V and 2 from J, leaving 8 bases between them. The CDR3 DNA follows: TGTGCCTGGAGTGTACAAGGTGGCAATCAGCCCCAGCATTTT. This codes for CAWSVQGGNQPQHF.

The V call is TRBV7-9, the J call TRBJ2-5, with a tentative D call TRBD2 (5 bases). The length of the CDR3 is 14 residues. Germline V gene lookup returns CDR1 SEHNR and CDR2 FQNEAQ (reference sequence). Trimming left V 6 bases short and J 5 bases short, with 16 bases between. The CDR3 is CASSSRRGGETQYF. CDR3 DNA sequence: TGTGCCAGCAGTTCCCGTCGCGGCGGGGAGACCCAGTACTTC.

This clonotype was recorded at least ten times. This chain links TRBV6-5 with TRBJ1-1; D unclear. The CDR3 spans 16 residues. The germline V gene has CDR1 MNHEY and CDR2 SVGAGI. V was clipped by 2 bases and J by 2 bases, with 15 bases between them. The CDR3 region is CASSYDGVVGNTEAFF. CDR3 DNA: TGTGCCAGCAGTTACGATGGGGTAGTGGGTAACACTGAAGCTTTCTTT.

This chain joins TRBV15 and TRBJ1-5, with TRBD1 matching 7 bases. Germline V CDR1 and CDR2: LNHNV, YYDKDF (reference sequence). This CDR3 spans 15 amino acids. V lost 2 bases and J lost 4; bases outside the gene matches: 5. The CDR3 reads CATSRQGDSNQPQHF. The CDR3 DNA follows: TGTGCCACCAGCAGACAGGGGGATTCGAATCAGCCCCAGCATTTT. The full variable domain, in which reference TRBV15 and TRBJ1-5 provide the parts outside the CDR3, is DAMVIQNPRYQVTQFGKPVTLSCSQTLNHNVMYWYQQKSSQAPKLLFHYYDKDFNNEADTPDNFQSRRPNTSFCFLDIRSPGLGDTAMYLCATSRQGDSNQPQHFGDGTRLSIL.

This clonotype was seen ten or more times. Just one base apart from a much larger clone, this may be a read error. The V and J genes are TRBV5-1 and TRBJ1-1; possibly TRBD1 for D (6 bases). CDR1 and CDR2 from the germline V gene are SGHRS and YFSETQ. V shed 4 bases and J shed 1 base, with 17 bases lying between them. This CDR3 is 16 amino acids long. CDR3 nucleotide sequence: TGCGCCAGCAGCCCGTGGTGGGGGCAGACGAACACTGAAGCTTTCTTT. It translates to CASSPWWGQTNTEAFF.